Shown below are 8 T cell receptor beta chains from a single sample sequenced in a study of identifying expanded T cells in peripheral blood. Sequenced by immunoSEQ multiplex PCR; TCRdb stores in-frame clones only, minus some. The sample contains 91,000 or so clones, roughly 86% of which appear only once. The sequenced sample consisted of blood. The receptors originated from a person aged 18 to 70 in good health.

This chain uses TRBV28 with TRBJ2-6, with a weak D call TRBD1 (6 bases). Germline CDR1 MDHEN, CDR2 SYDVKM. This CDR3 region has 14 residues. The V end lost 10 bases, the J end lost 0 bases, and 10 bases lay between the germline ends. The CDR3 sequence: CATLGGSGANVLTF. The CDR3 DNA is TGTGCCACCCTAGGGGGCTCTGGGGCCAACGTCCTGACTTTC.

The CDR3 DNA reads TGTGCCAGCAGTGAGGGAGGGCCCTATGGCTACACCTTC. Translated, it gives CASSEGGPYGYTF. The V gene is TRBV6-1, the J gene TRBJ1-2; D gene unclear. Looked up from germline, CDR1 is MNHNS and CDR2 is SASEGT. Trimming took 3 bases from V and 4 from J, leaving 9 bases between them. CDR3 length: 13 amino acids.

V is TRBV9 and J is TRBJ2-2; perhaps TRBD1 as D (6 bases). The CDR3 is 15 amino acids. Germline values: CDR1 SGDLS, CDR2 YYNGEE. Trimming pared 3 bases from V and 1 base from J, leaving 10 bases between. CDR3 nucleotide sequence: TGTGCCAGCAGCGAGGACAGTTTGAACACCGGGGAGCTGTTTTTT. Protein sequence: CASSEDSLNTGELFF.

The chain's CDR3 is CASSLDPGRPTYEQYF. CDR3 DNA sequence: TGCGCCAGCAGCTTGGATCCCGGAAGGCCGACCTACGAGCAGTACTTC. V usage is TRBV5-1 and J usage is TRBJ2-7; D remains unclear. Trimming shortened V by 0 bases and J by 2 bases, and 15 bases separated the two germline ends. CDR1 and CDR2 (germline): SGHRS, YFSETQ. The CDR3 has 16 residues. The full variable domain, with the rest looked up from reference TRBV5-1 and TRBJ2-7, is KAGVTQTPRYLIKTRGQQVTLSCSPISGHRSVSWYQQTPGQGLQFLFEYFSETQRNKGNFPGRFSGRQFSNSRSEMNVSTLELGDSALYLCASSLDPGRPTYEQYFGPGTRLTVT.

The chain carries TRBV5-4 and TRBJ1-2, with TRBD1 matching over 7 bases. J was trimmed by 3 bases and V by 7 bases; bases with no gene match: 6. Germline V gene sequence: CDR1 SGHNT, CDR2 YYREEE (reference sequence). The CDR3 contains 13 residues. The CDR3 here is CASRRGVDYGYTF. The CDR3 nucleotides read TGTGCCAGCCGCAGGGGGGTGGACTATGGCTACACCTTC.

V is TRBV5-1 and J is TRBJ2-1; D is possibly TRBD1 (6 bases). Germline V gene data show CDR1 as SGHRS and CDR2 as YFSETQ. The CDR3 contains 16 residues. V was shortened by 7 bases and J by 0 bases, with 17 bases between the two germline ends. CDR3 loop: CASDRTAPGSYNEQFF. Written as DNA, the CDR3 is TGCGCCAGCGACAGGACAGCCCCAGGCTCCTACAATGAGCAGTTCTTC.

DNA for the CDR3: TGTGCCAGCAGCGTGCAACAGACGACCGAGCAGTACTTC. This translates into CASSVQQTTEQYF. The chain joins TRBV11-3 to TRBJ2-7; D uncertain. Trimming cost V 5 bases and J 6 bases, with 14 bases left between them. Germline CDR1 reads SGHNT; CDR2 reads YENEEA. The CDR3 sequence is 13 residues long.

The chain carries TRBV11-2 and TRBJ1-4; D gene unclear. Germline assignment: CDR1 SGHAT and CDR2 FQNNGV. The CDR3 extends over 15 amino acids. V dropped 0 bases and J dropped 7 bases, with 12 bases sitting between them. The CDR3 protein is CASSLDARPIEKLFF. CDR3 DNA: TGTGCCAGCAGCTTAGACGCGCGGCCGATTGAAAAACTGTTTTTT.